The rows below give T cell receptor beta chains drawn from one sample of a study of graft-versus-host responses after intestinal transplantation. Assay: immunoSEQ multiplex PCR; the TCRdb copy retains only in-frame clones and omits some. The data show roughly 93,000 clones, approximately 92% seen once. These receptors have no known antigen. This sample comprised unstimulated CD8+ T cells sorted from spleen or lymph node cells, obtained before intestinal transplant. The receptors were gathered from a human donor who received an intestinal transplant. Each CDR3 is given with its conserved first and last residue. D genes are given only for firm matches. Size is stated for part of the rows, as once, few or many counts, or as a class when the clone is expanded.

d_call clone_size j_call v_call cdr3_aa cdr3_nt
TRBD1 NA TRBJ2-7 TRBV14 CASSHTDRGLEQYF TGTGCCAGCAGTCACACCGACAGGGGGCTTGAGCAGTACTTC
NA NA TRBJ2-7 TRBV5-1 CASSLGLLSYEQYF TGCGCCAGCAGCTTGGGGCTTCTCTCCTACGAGCAGTACTTC
TRBD2 NA TRBJ2-1 TRBV20-1 CSAAGDNEQFF TGCAGTGCCGCGGGAGACAATGAGCAGTTCTTC
TRBD1 NA TRBJ1-3 TRBV7-8 CASSIGTAGNTIYF TGTGCCAGCAGCATAGGGACAGCTGGAAACACCATATATTTT
NA NA TRBJ2-7 TRBV28 CASSVSIIAGQYF TGTGCCAGCAGTGTATCGATCATAGCCGGGCAGTACTTC
TRBD1 few TRBJ1-6 TRBV4-3 CASSPGTGGHNSPLHF TGCGCCAGCAGCCCCGGGACAGGGGGCCATAATTCACCCCTCCACTTT
NA NA TRBJ1-4 TRBV7-8 CASSIDSTTNEKLFF TGTGCCAGCAGCATAGACAGCACAACTAATGAAAAACTGTTTTTT
NA NA TRBJ1-4 TRBV9 CASSPGLLNEKLFF TGTGCCAGCAGCCCGGGACTCCTTAATGAAAAACTGTTTTTT
TRBD2 NA TRBJ2-5 TRBV28 CASSLASGGETQYF TGTGCCAGCAGTTTAGCTAGCGGGGGGGAGACCCAGTACTTC
TRBD2 once TRBJ2-1 TRBV4-2 CASSQLLAGGGEQFF TGTGCCAGCAGCCAACTATTAGCGGGAGGGGGTGAGCAGTTCTTC
NA NA TRBJ2-1 TRBV6-5 CASSLDGSSYNEQFF TGTGCCAGCAGCCTTGACGGGAGCTCCTACAATGAGCAGTTCTTC
TRBD1 NA TRBJ1-2 TRBV5-4 CASSFVGQGTNYGYTF TGTGCCAGCAGCTTTGTTGGACAGGGGACTAACTATGGCTACACCTTC
TRBD2 NA TRBJ2-3 TRBV9 CASSGTRAGTDTQYF TGTGCCAGCAGCGGAACCCGAGCGGGGACAGATACGCAGTATTTT
NA NA TRBJ1-1 TRBV2 CASDEGVRTEAFF TGTGCCAGCGACGAGGGGGTACGGACTGAAGCTTTCTTT
NA NA TRBJ2-7 TRBV5-1 CASSPAMRPEQYF TGCGCCAGCAGCCCAGCAATGCGGCCCGAGCAGTACTTC
NA NA TRBJ2-7 TRBV19 CASSMGPSYEQYF TGTGCCAGTAGTATGGGGCCCTCCTACGAGCAGTACTTC
TRBD2 NA TRBJ2-2 TRBV7-2 CASISRDYSGGTTGELFF TGTGCCAGCATTTCCCGCGATTATAGCGGGGGGACCACCGGGGAGCTGTTTTTT
NA NA TRBJ2-4 TRBV7-2 CASSLVSGSNIQYF TGTGCCAGCAGCTTAGTTTCAGGGTCAAACATTCAGTACTTC
TRBD1 NA TRBJ1-1 TRBV19 CARSIGQGTLTEAFF TGTGCCCGTAGTATAGGACAGGGGACTCTCACTGAAGCTTTCTTT
NA once TRBJ2-7 TRBV13 CASSTTDNYEQYF TGTGCCAGCAGCACGACAGACAACTACGAGCAGTACTTC
NA NA TRBJ2-5 TRBV4-1 CASSRTPDGVGGTQYF TGCGCCAGCAGCCGGACCCCCGATGGGGTGGGAGGGACCCAGTACTTC
NA NA TRBJ2-1 TRBV7-9 CASSSPRGGGRNEQFF TGTGCCAGCAGCTCTCCGCGGGGCGGGGGCCGCAATGAGCAGTTCTTC
NA NA TRBJ1-6 TRBV28 CASSFIQANSPLHF TGTGCCAGCAGTTTTATTCAGGCAAACTCACCCCTCCACTTT
NA NA TRBJ2-3 TRBV27 CASSLTGYYTDTQYF TGTGCCAGCAGTTTAACAGGCTACTACACAGATACGCAGTATTTT
TRBD1 NA TRBJ1-2 TRBV5-4 CASSPTGLSYGYTF TGTGCCAGCAGCCCGACAGGGCTTTCCTATGGCTACACCTTC
NA NA TRBJ1-1 TRBV5-4 CASSLPPDTEAFF TGTGCCAGCAGCCTCCCCCCGGACACTGAAGCTTTCTTT
TRBD1 NA TRBJ2-2 TRBV13 CASSLRGGRGTGELFF TGTGCCAGCAGCTTAAGAGGGGGCAGGGGCACCGGGGAGCTGTTTTTT
NA NA TRBJ2-7 TRBV15 CATSIEFSYEQYF TGTGCCACCAGTATAGAGTTCTCCTACGAGCAGTACTTC
NA NA TRBJ2-1 TRBV27 CASSEESGSYNEQFF TGTGCCAGCAGTGAAGAGAGCGGCTCCTACAATGAGCAGTTCTTC
TRBD1 NA TRBJ2-7 TRBV7-2 CASSQGQDRYEQYF TGTGCCAGCAGCCAAGGACAGGATCGCTACGAGCAGTACTTC
NA NA TRBJ1-1 TRBV4-1 CASSQRTETMNTEAFF TGCGCCAGCAGCCAACGGACAGAGACCATGAACACTGAAGCTTTCTTT
TRBD1 NA TRBJ1-2 TRBV7-9 CASRLGQGASYGYTF TGTGCCAGCAGATTGGGACAGGGGGCGAGCTATGGCTACACCTTC
TRBD2 NA TRBJ2-7 TRBV10-3 CATQTSGGPLYEQYF TGTGCCACTCAAACCTCGGGGGGTCCCCTCTACGAGCAGTACTTC
NA NA TRBJ1-4 TRBV13 CASSSRQHTHEKLFF TGTGCCAGCAGCTCCAGACAGCACACCCATGAAAAACTGTTTTTT
NA NA TRBJ1-1 TRBV6-6 CASWSPGGMNTEAFF TGTGCCAGTTGGTCCCCGGGTGGTATGAACACTGAAGCTTTCTTT
TRBD2 NA TRBJ2-1 TRBV28 CASSSLAGAYNEQFF TGTGCCAGCAGTTCACTAGCGGGAGCGTACAATGAGCAGTTCTTC
TRBD1 few TRBJ1-3 TRBV2 CASSVGRGLRNTIYF TGTGCCAGCAGCGTCGGCAGGGGGTTAAGGAACACCATATATTTT
NA few TRBJ2-7 TRBV19 CASSIDSSSYEQYF TGTGCCAGTAGTATCGACTCCTCCTCCTACGAGCAGTACTTC
NA NA TRBJ2-1 TRBV28 CAINGVNEQFF TGTGCCATCAACGGGGTCAATGAGCAGTTCTTC
NA once TRBJ1-1 TRBV7-8 CASSPWGGGEAFF TGTGCCAGCAGCCCATGGGGAGGAGGTGAAGCTTTCTTT
TRBD2 NA TRBJ2-7 TRBV5-5 CASSRSGGDYEQYF TGTGCCAGCAGCCGCAGCGGGGGGGACTACGAGCAGTACTTC
TRBD1 NA TRBJ1-3 TRBV5-6 CASSFAGTGTSGNTIYF TGTGCCAGCAGCTTCGCCGGGACAGGGACCTCTGGAAACACCATATATTTT
TRBD2 NA TRBJ2-7 TRBV2 CASSPSSGRAPFSYEQYF TGTGCCAGCAGTCCTTCTAGCGGGAGGGCTCCGTTCTCCTACGAGCAGTACTTC
NA NA TRBJ2-1 TRBV18 CASSPMGSSYNEQFF TGTGCCAGCTCACCGATGGGGAGCTCCTACAATGAGCAGTTCTTC
NA NA TRBJ2-7 TRBV7-6 CASSLGAGQDYEQYF TGTGCCAGCAGCTTAGGGGCAGGACAAGACTACGAGCAGTACTTC
TRBD1 NA TRBJ2-7 TRBV7-2 CASSPWGTASYEQYF TGTGCCAGCAGCCCATGGGGGACAGCCTCCTACGAGCAGTACTTC
NA NA TRBJ2-1 TRBV7-9 CAGGVRGYNEQFF TGTGCGGGAGGAGTGAGGGGTTACAATGAGCAGTTCTTC
TRBD1 few TRBJ1-1 TRBV16 CASSQEGQGGTEAFF TGTGCCAGCAGCCAAGAGGGACAGGGAGGGACTGAAGCTTTCTTT
NA NA TRBJ1-6 TRBV7-2 CASSLDTGSPLHF TGTGCCAGCAGCTTAGATACGGGGTCACCCCTCCACTTT
NA NA TRBJ1-1 TRBV28 CASSLPQDRVVFTEAFF TGTGCCAGCAGTTTACCCCAGGACAGAGTGGTGTTCACTGAAGCTTTCTTT
TRBD2 NA TRBJ2-1 TRBV29-1 CSVGLAGKYNEQFF TGCAGCGTTGGGCTAGCGGGCAAGTACAATGAGCAGTTCTTC
TRBD1 NA TRBJ1-2 TRBV9 CASSPSGTGGAGGYTF TGTGCCAGCAGCCCTTCCGGGACAGGGGGCGCGGGAGGCTACACCTTC
TRBD1 NA TRBJ1-3 TRBV4-3 CASSQDTLGTGPPYGNTIYF TGCGCCAGCAGCCAAGATACCCTGGGGACAGGCCCTCCCTATGGAAACACCATATATTTT
NA NA TRBJ1-2 TRBV30 CAWSPLYGYTF TGTGCCTGGAGTCCACTCTATGGCTACACCTTC
TRBD2 NA TRBJ2-1 TRBV11-2 CASSPTSGRNSYNEQFF TGTGCCAGCAGCCCCACTAGCGGGAGGAACTCCTACAATGAGCAGTTCTTC